These T cell receptor beta chains were read from a single sample in a study of prognosis after radiotherapy for stage I lung cancer. TCRdb called the multiplex PCR reads again in MiXCR, with one record for every CDR3 protein. Seen here are about 17,000 distinct CDR3 sequences, 17% observed once, and the top ten hold roughly 38%. This specimen was PBMCs, taken before or after stereotactic body radiation therapy (not recorded which). These receptor sequences come from a donor over 45 with non-small cell lung cancer. Both conserved end residues are part of each CDR3. A D gene is named only where the DNA matches it firmly. The listing skips clone size in some rows; elsewhere it reads once, few, many or a size class.

many | TRBJ2-1 | NA | TRBV5-1 | CASSFGFSRNEQFF | TGCGCCAGCAGCTTTGGCTTTTCGCGCAATGAGCAGTTCTTC
many | TRBJ2-2 | NA | TRBV12-3/TRBV12-4 | CASSLADRLNTGELFF | TGTGCCAGCAGTTTAGCGGACAGACTGAACACCGGGGAGCTGTTTTTT
many | TRBJ1-1 | NA | TRBV3-1 | CASSRLGPNTEAFF | TGTGCCAGCAGCAGGCTAGGGCCGAACACTGAAGCTTTCTTT
many | TRBJ2-5 | TRBD1 | TRBV19 | CASRDRETQYF | TGTGCCAGCCGGGACAGGGAGACCCAGTACTTC
many | TRBJ1-2 | TRBD1 | TRBV7-9 | CASSWDSDYTF | TGTGCCAGCAGCTGGGACAGCGACTACACCTTC
many | TRBJ1-5 | NA | TRBV6-2/TRBV6-3 | CASILSGGGSNQPQHF | TGTGCCAGCATATTATCTGGAGGGGGAAGCAATCAGCCCCAGCATTTT
many | TRBJ1-6 | NA | TRBV7-9 | CASSPRGTYNSPLHF | TGTGCCAGCAGCCCGCGGGGGACCTACAATTCACCCCTCCACTTT
NA | TRBJ1-1 | TRBD1 | TRBV12-3/TRBV12-4 | CAINYPTGTGGRNTEAFF | TGTGCCATTAACTACCCGACCGGGACAGGGGGTCGGAACACTGAAGCTTTCTTT
many | TRBJ1-2 | TRBD1 | TRBV18 | CASSPGPTGGQGGYTF | TGTGCCAGCTCACCAGGCCCCACAGGGGGCCAGGGAGGCTACACCTTC
many | TRBJ2-1 | NA | TRBV18 | CASSPWGSSYNEQFF | TGTGCCAGCTCACCATGGGGGAGCTCCTACAATGAGCAGTTCTTC
many | TRBJ2-3 | TRBD2 | TRBV18 | CASYLQGGPSNTQYF | TGTGCCAGCTACCTTCAGGGAGGGCCCTCAAATACGCAGTATTTT
many | TRBJ2-1 | NA | TRBV5-4 | CASSLGLVLYNEQFF | TGTGCCAGCAGCTTGGGGCTAGTCCTGTACAATGAGCAGTTCTTC
many | TRBJ2-5 | NA | TRBV7-7 | CASSLGHSQETQYF | TGTGCCAGCAGCTTAGGCCACAGTCAAGAGACCCAGTACTTC
NA | TRBJ2-7 | NA | TRBV7-9 | CASSPPAFSSYEQYF | TGTGCCAGCAGCCCCCCAGCGTTTAGCTCCTACGAGCAGTACTTC
many | TRBJ2-3 | NA | TRBV20-1 | CSARGNTQVSDTQYF | TGCAGTGCTAGAGGAAACACACAAGTTTCGGATACGCAGTATTTT
many | TRBJ2-5 | NA | TRBV20-1 | CSAREETQYF | TGCAGTGCTAGAGAAGAGACCCAGTACTTC
many | TRBJ1-3 | TRBD1 | TRBV28 | CASSLLTSGTDFGNTIYF | TGTGCCAGCAGTTTACTTACCTCCGGGACAGATTTTGGAAACACCATATATTTT
many | TRBJ1-5 | NA | TRBV12-3/TRBV12-4 | CASSLGSEYSNQPQHF | TGTGCCAGCAGTTTGGGGTCGGAGTATAGCAATCAGCCCCAGCATTTT
many | TRBJ2-3 | TRBD1 | TRBV19 | CASRDRGQWDTQYF | TGTGCCAGTAGGGACAGGGGGCAGTGGGATACGCAGTATTTT
many | TRBJ2-1 | TRBD1 | TRBV6-5 | CASSYQGAGSSYNEQFF | TGTGCCAGCAGTTACCAGGGGGCCGGCAGCTCCTACAATGAGCAGTTCTTC
many | TRBJ1-2 | TRBD1 | TRBV12-3/TRBV12-4 | CASRGGQGSLGYTF | TGTGCCAGCAGGGGAGGACAGGGAAGTCTTGGCTACACCTTC
NA | TRBJ1-3 | NA | TRBV6-2/TRBV6-3 | CASTRSLAGWHYNSGNTIYF | TGTGCCAGCACCCGAAGTCTAGCGGGGTGGCACTACAACTCTGGAAACACCATATATTTT
many | TRBJ2-3 | NA | TRBV24-1 | CATSGTRAWGAGTDTQYF | TGTGCCACCAGTGGGACACGGGCTTGGGGGGCCGGGACGGATACGCAGTATTTT
many | TRBJ2-1 | TRBD2 | TRBV3-1 | CASSRNLAGVYNEQFF | TGTGCCAGCAGCCGAAACCTAGCGGGAGTCTACAATGAGCAGTTCTTC
many | TRBJ1-1 | NA | TRBV7-9 | CASSLAGGASNGAFF | TGTGCCAGCAGCTTGGCGGGGGGGGCGTCCAATGGAGCTTTCTTT
many | TRBJ1-1 | TRBD1 | TRBV20-1 | CSALTGGITEAFF | TGCAGTGCTTTGACAGGGGGGATTACTGAAGCTTTCTTT
many | TRBJ2-1 | NA | TRBV18 | CASSPPGRLTYNEQFF | TGTGCCAGCTCACCACCGGGGCGGTTAACCTACAATGAGCAGTTCTTC
NA | TRBJ2-3 | TRBD2 | TRBV6-1 | CASTQVGGRWADTQYF | TGTGCCAGCACCCAAGTCGGGGGGAGATGGGCAGATACGCAGTATTTT
many | TRBJ2-1 | NA | TRBV19 | CASTVGGPNEQFF | TGTGCCAGTACGGTGGGGGGGCCCAATGAGCAGTTCTTC
medium-sized | TRBJ2-1 | TRBD2 | TRBV20-1 | CSANPGLAGGPSYNEQFF | TGCAGTGCTAACCCGGGACTAGCGGGGGGCCCCTCCTACAATGAGCAGTTCTTC
many | TRBJ2-2 | TRBD1 | TRBV7-9 | CASNKDRDTGELFF | TGTGCCAGCAACAAAGACAGGGACACCGGGGAGCTGTTTTTT
many | TRBJ1-6 | TRBD1 | TRBV6-1 | CASSAGQGYSPLHF | TGTGCCAGCAGTGCCGGACAGGGATATTCACCCCTCCACTTT